This T cell receptor (beta chain) came from a study of T cells after yellow fever vaccination. Findings of the study overall: Compared with primary, the secondary response was weaker and peaked at day 5, not 15.

V lost 7 bases and J 1 base, leaving 13 bases between the germline ends. CDR3 length equals 14 residues. Germline V gene data show CDR1 as MNHNS and CDR2 as SASEGT. The table lists this clonotype with a few counts. Antigen specificity is unknown. MiXCR, run by TCRdb on the 5' RACE reads, gives a single entry per CDR3 protein. The table records around 360,000 distinct CDR3 sequences, more than 9% of them present only once. This chain uses TRBV6-1 with TRBJ1-1; a weak D match, TRBD1 (6 bases). Here the sequenced sample was PBMCs, taken on the day of the first yellow fever vaccination. The source is a man younger than 30 who received the YFV17D yellow fever vaccine. Here the CDR3 DNA reads TGTGCCAGCATAACAGGGTGGGGGAACACTGAAGCTTTCTTT. Amino acid sequence: CASITGWGNTEAFF.